These 28 T cell receptor beta chains came from one sample sequenced in a study of Ad26.COV2.S vaccination and SARS-CoV-2 variants. Specified treatment: 15 to 20 received Ad26.COV2.S at low or high dose, single or two shots; roughly 5 received placebo; per-sample allocation not given. Sampling was done on day 63 after the first vaccine or placebo injection. Clones were sequenced by immunoSEQ multiplex PCR, and TCRdb holds only the in-frame ones, with some missing. The table has 400,000 to 450,000 clones, less than 95% seen once. Sequences were derived from peripheral blood, sampled in a trial of Ad26.COV2.S vaccine versus placebo. The source is a person aged 18-65 years who received the Ad26.COV2.S COVID-19 vaccine or a placebo.

This chain uses TRBV28 with TRBJ2-2; D not resolved. V lost 5 bases, J lost 4 bases, and 8 bases lay in between. Germline lookup yields CDR1 MDHEN and CDR2 SYDVKM. The CDR3 contains 13 residues. This chain's CDR3 is CASSPLSTGELFF. CDR3 DNA: TGTGCCAGCAGTCCGTTGTCCACCGGGGAGCTGTTTTTT.

This clone was observed a handful of times. The rearrangement links TRBV18 to TRBJ1-5; D is unclear. Looked up from germline, CDR1 is KGHSH and CDR2 is LQKENI. V was clipped by 3 bases and J by 7 bases, with 13 bases between them. This CDR3 contains 14 residues. The CDR3 region is CASSPQREGQPQHF. In DNA, the CDR3 is TGTGCCAGCTCACCCCAAAGGGAAGGGCAGCCCCAGCATTTT.

The CDR3 sequence: CASSRRDTLETQYF. CDR3 DNA sequence: TGTGCCAGCAGTCGACGGGACACTTTGGAGACCCAGTACTTC. V gene TRBV28 combines with J gene TRBJ2-5; D is possibly TRBD1 (6 bases). This CDR3 is 14 amino acids long. V lost 5 bases and J lost 5, with 15 bases in between. Germline V gives CDR1 MDHEN, CDR2 SYDVKM.

Regarding this clone: This same CDR3 is encoded by further DNA sequences in the sample. The chain uses TRBV18 and TRBJ2-5, with unresolved D. V shed 4 bases and J shed 2 bases, with 5 bases lying between them. The germline gives CDR1 KGHSH, CDR2 LQKENI. The CDR3 runs 12 residues. The CDR3 loop is CASSQGQETQYF. The CDR3 bases are TGTGCCAGCTCACAAGGGCAAGAGACCCAGTACTTC.

The chain has TRBV6-5 and TRBJ2-5; D gene ambiguous. The CDR3 totals 13 residues. Per the germline V gene, CDR1 is MNHEY and CDR2 is SVGAGI. V dropped 5 bases and J dropped 1 base, with 8 bases sitting between them. The CDR3 reads CASSRIIQETQYF. The CDR3 DNA is TGTGCCAGCAGTAGGATAATCCAAGAGACCCAGTACTTC.

The chain uses TRBV7-2 and TRBJ1-2; TRBD1 matches 9 bases. V gave up 0 bases and J gave up 3 bases; unmatched junction bases: 8. The CDR3 contains 17 residues. CDR1 is SGHTA, CDR2 FQGNSA, per germline. The CDR3 is CASSLAKTGGPYYGYTF. In DNA form, the CDR3 reads TGTGCCAGCAGCTTAGCCAAGACAGGGGGACCTTACTATGGCTACACCTTC.

The rearrangement links TRBV9 to TRBJ2-1, with D possibly being TRBD2 (6 bases). V lost 4 bases to trimming and J lost 0 bases, with 26 bases between them. This CDR3 spans 20 amino acids. Germline CDR1 and CDR2: SGDLS and YYNGEE. DNA for the CDR3: TGTGCCAGCAGCCCCCACGGGATAAGGCGAGGGAGGAGCTCCTACAATGAGCAGTTCTTC. It is translated as CASSPHGIRRGRSSYNEQFF.

The chain has TRBV6-2 or TRBV6-3 and TRBJ2-1, with 11 bases fitting TRBD2. Germline assignment: CDR1 MNHEY and CDR2 SVGEGT. The CDR3 has 16 amino acids. J lost 4 bases, V lost 2 bases, and 4 bases had no gene match. CDR3 sequence: CASSYRGTSGYNEQFF. CDR3 in DNA: TGTGCCAGCAGTTACCGAGGGACTAGCGGATACAATGAGCAGTTCTTC.

A remark on this clone: This specimen includes other DNA sequences encoding the same CDR3. This sequence joins TRBV18 and TRBJ2-3; D is unclear. Germline-derived CDR1 and CDR2 are KGHSH and LQKENI. This CDR3 spans 11 amino acids. V dropped 2 bases and J dropped 3 bases, with 0 bases sitting between them. This chain's CDR3 is CASSPTDTQYF. The CDR3 nucleotides are TGTGCCAGCTCACCAACAGATACGCAGTATTTT.

A single count supports this clone. The chain employs TRBV4-2 and TRBJ2-3; 10 bases are shared with TRBD2. CDR1 and CDR2 (germline): LGHNA, YNFKEQ. With 0 bases clipped from V and 6 bases from J, the junction kept 12 bases outside the gene matches. The CDR3 totals 18 residues. The CDR3 loop is CASSQDPPGLASSDTQYF. In DNA form, the CDR3 reads TGTGCCAGCAGCCAAGACCCACCGGGACTAGCGAGTTCCGATACGCAGTATTTT.

The chain recombines TRBV5-1 with TRBJ2-3; no definite D call. From germline, CDR1 is SGHRS and CDR2 YFSETQ. V gave up 4 bases and J gave up 6 bases, with 15 bases separating them. The CDR3 consists of 14 residues. The CDR3: CASSAPQRSDTQYF. CDR3 bases: TGCGCCAGCAGCGCTCCCCAGAGGAGTGATACGCAGTATTTT.

The chain links TRBV7-2 to TRBJ2-2; TRBD2 is a possible D gene (6 bases). This CDR3 has 16 residues. Germline V gives CDR1 SGHTA, CDR2 FQGNSA. V gave up 5 bases and J gave up 0 bases, with 13 bases separating them. The chain's CDR3 is CASSHRGDPNTGELFF. The CDR3 coding sequence is TGTGCCAGCAGCCACCGCGGGGACCCGAACACCGGGGAGCTGTTTTTT.

The sample holds one count of this clone. J is TRBJ2-3 and V is TRBV7-9, with 7 bases matching TRBD1. Per the germline V gene, CDR1 is SEHNR and CDR2 is FQNEAQ (reference sequence). Unmatched junction bases numbered 16, after V lost 4 bases and J lost 3 bases. This CDR3 is 18 amino acids long. The CDR3 loop is CASSYSPQPGQSTDTQYF. CDR3 nucleotide sequence: TGTGCCAGCAGCTACTCTCCTCAGCCGGGACAGTCAACAGATACGCAGTATTTT.

V and J are TRBV19 and TRBJ2-7, with D uncertain. The CDR3 is made up of 12 amino acids. V was pared by 3 bases and J by 3 bases, with 6 bases between. Germline V lookup: CDR1 LNHDA, CDR2 SQIVND (reference sequence). CDR3 region: CASSILGYEQYF. The CDR3 region has the DNA TGTGCCAGTAGTATCCTAGGCTACGAGCAGTACTTC.

The rearrangement links TRBV7-8 to TRBJ2-7, with 10 bases fitting TRBD1. The CDR3 totals 16 residues. Losses at the gene ends were 0 bases for V and 7 bases for J; bases not matched to a gene: 9. Germline V gene data show CDR1 as SGHVS and CDR2 as FQNEAQ. CDR3 sequence (DNA): TGTGCCAGCAGCTTAGCGAAACGACAGGGGGCGCGAGAGCAGTACTTC. Its translation: CASSLAKRQGAREQYF.

This chain connects TRBV12-3 or TRBV12-4 to TRBJ1-2; TRBD1 matches 8 bases. The CDR3 spans 12 residues. With V trimmed by 8 bases and J by 3 bases, 2 bases remained unmatched. For the CDR3, the DNA is TGTGCCAGCTGGGGACAGGACTATGGCTACACCTTC. This encodes CASWGQDYGYTF.

V gene TRBV10-1 combines with J gene TRBJ2-3, with 9 bases matching TRBD1. The germline CDR1 and CDR2 sequences are WNHNN and SYGVQD (reference sequence). The CDR3 spans 20 residues. With V trimmed by 6 bases and J by 6 bases, 25 bases remained unmatched. CDR3 nucleotide sequence: TGCGCCAGCAGCGGAACCGGGACAGGGAAAGGGGCGGGAGTTTTTGATACGCAGTATTTT. Its translation: CASSGTGTGKGAGVFDTQYF.

CDR3 region: CASSPGLPRELFF. The CDR3 nucleotides are TGTGCCAGCAGCCCGGGACTCCCCCGGGAGCTGTTTTTT. V is TRBV27 and J is TRBJ2-2; D might be TRBD2 (6 bases). This CDR3 contains 13 residues. The ends were cut back, 6 bases at V and 9 bases at J, with 14 bases in the middle. Germline V CDR1 and CDR2: MNHEY, SMNVEV (reference sequence).

This chain links TRBV6-2 or TRBV6-3 with TRBJ2-2; D unclear. In germline, CDR1 is MNHEY, CDR2 SVGEGT. This CDR3 contains 13 residues. V was clipped by 2 bases and J by 3 bases, with 4 bases between them. CDR3 in DNA: TGTGCCAGCAGTTACGTGGACACCGGGGAGCTGTTTTTT. Translating gives CASSYVDTGELFF.

The chain links TRBV19 to TRBJ1-5; TRBD1 might be the D (5 bases). CDR3 size: 14 residues. Germline CDR1 LNHDA, CDR2 SQIVND (reference sequence). V lost 4 bases, J lost 7 bases, and 14 bases lay in between. The CDR3 region is CASSRSGKGQPQHF. CDR3 sequence (DNA): TGTGCCAGTAGTAGGTCAGGGAAAGGCCAGCCCCAGCATTTT.

The genes are TRBV7-9 and TRBJ2-1, with D uncertain. The CDR3 consists of 13 residues. In germline, CDR1 is SEHNR, CDR2 FQNEAQ (reference sequence). With 3 bases removed from V and 2 bases from J, the gap between germline ends came to 5 bases. CDR3: CASSLGTYNEQFF. CDR3 in DNA: TGTGCCAGCAGCTTGGGGACCTACAATGAGCAGTTCTTC. Full variable domain (outside the CDR3, taken from reference TRBV7-9 and TRBJ2-1): DTGVSQNPRHKITKRGQNVTFRCDPISEHNRLYWYRQTLGQGPEFLTYFQNEAQLEKSRLLSDRFSAERPKGSFSTLEIQRTEQGDSAMYLCASSLGTYNEQFFGPGTRLTVL.

The rearrangement links TRBV2 to TRBJ1-4, with 9 bases that match TRBD1. The CDR3 has 16 amino acids. Germline values: CDR1 SNHLY, CDR2 FYNNEI. Germline trimming cut 4 bases from V and 2 bases from J; bases unmatched to any gene: 5. CDR3 sequence reads: CASSGDRVRTNEKLFF. CDR3 coding DNA: TGTGCCAGCAGTGGGGACAGGGTTAGGACTAATGAAAAACTGTTTTTT.

The chain links TRBV30 to TRBJ1-2, with TRBD1 identical over 7 bases. This CDR3 is built from 15 residues. Germline trimming cut 0 bases from V and 0 bases from J; bases unmatched to any gene: 4. Germline V gene data show CDR1 as GTSNPN and CDR2 as SVGIG (reference sequence). The CDR3 loop reads CAWSVGQESNYGYTF. As DNA, the CDR3 is TGTGCCTGGAGTGTAGGACAGGAATCTAACTATGGCTACACCTTC. The whole variable domain, remainder taken from reference TRBV30 and TRBJ1-2, is SQTIHQWPATLVQPVGSPLSLECTVEGTSNPNLYWYRQAAGRGLQLLFYSVGIGQISSEVPQNLSASRPQDRQFILSSKKLLLSDSGFYLCAWSVGQESNYGYTFGSGTRLTVV.

The rearrangement joins TRBV5-1 to TRBJ2-3; D might be TRBD1 or TRBD2, each matching 5 bases. Trimming left V 0 bases short and J 10 bases short, with 18 bases between. CDR1 SGHRS and CDR2 YFSETQ come from the germline V gene. There are 15 residues in the CDR3. The CDR3 sequence: CASSLALGETRAQYF. Here the CDR3 DNA reads TGCGCCAGCAGCTTGGCCTTGGGGGAAACCCGTGCGCAGTATTTT.

The chain has TRBV5-4 and TRBJ1-4; no clear D gene. The CDR3 runs to 16 residues. Looked up from germline, CDR1 is SGHNT and CDR2 is YYREEE (reference sequence). V was trimmed by 0 bases and J by 0 bases, leaving 9 bases between them. CDR3 DNA sequence: TGTGCCAGCAGCTTGGGGCCGGCTTCAACTAATGAAAAACTGTTTTTT. It translates to CASSLGPASTNEKLFF.

The rearrangement links TRBV28 to TRBJ2-7; TRBD2 matches at 10 bases. Germline V CDR1 and CDR2: MDHEN, SYDVKM. CDR3 size: 16 residues. The V segment lost 6 bases and the J segment 4 bases; nucleotides outside the gene matches: 12. CDR3 coding DNA: TGTGCCAGCAGACCCCTCTGGGCTAGCGGGAGTTACGAGCAGTACTTC. Protein product: CASRPLWASGSYEQYF.

The V and J genes are TRBV5-5 and TRBJ2-2, with D uncertain. CDR1 and CDR2 from the germline V gene are SGHKS and YYEKEE (reference sequence). Between the trimmed V and J ends, which lost 0 bases and 4 bases, there was a span of 7 bases. The CDR3 runs 14 residues. The CDR3 DNA is TGTGCCAGCAGCTTGGGGCTACTCACCGGGGAGCTGTTTTTT. Encoded protein: CASSLGLLTGELFF.

This chain links TRBV28 with TRBJ1-2; D ambiguous. The CDR3 is 14 residues long. V lost 5 bases and J 8 bases, leaving 18 bases between the germline ends. Germline CDR1 reads MDHEN; CDR2 reads SYDVKM. CDR3 nucleotides: TGTGCCAGCAGTCCAGTTATACGAGAGGGAGGCTACACCTTC. This gives the protein CASSPVIREGGYTF.